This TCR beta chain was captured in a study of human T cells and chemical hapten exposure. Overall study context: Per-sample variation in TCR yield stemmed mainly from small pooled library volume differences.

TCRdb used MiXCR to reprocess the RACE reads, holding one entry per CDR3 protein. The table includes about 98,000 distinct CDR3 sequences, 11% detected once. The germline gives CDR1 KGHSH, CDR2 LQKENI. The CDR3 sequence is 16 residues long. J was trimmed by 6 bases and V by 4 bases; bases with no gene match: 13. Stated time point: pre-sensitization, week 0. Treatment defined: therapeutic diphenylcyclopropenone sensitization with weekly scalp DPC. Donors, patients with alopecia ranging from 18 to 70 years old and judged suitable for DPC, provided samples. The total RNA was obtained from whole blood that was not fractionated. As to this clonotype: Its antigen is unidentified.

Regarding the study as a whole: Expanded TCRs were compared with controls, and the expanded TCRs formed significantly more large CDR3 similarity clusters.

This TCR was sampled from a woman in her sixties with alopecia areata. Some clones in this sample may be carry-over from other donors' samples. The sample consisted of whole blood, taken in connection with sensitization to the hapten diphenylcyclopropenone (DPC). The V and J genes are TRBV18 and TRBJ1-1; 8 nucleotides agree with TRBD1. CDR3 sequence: CASSLQGAPGKPEAFF. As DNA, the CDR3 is TGTGCCAGCTCACTCCAGGGGGCGCCAGGTAAGCCTGAAGCTTTCTTT. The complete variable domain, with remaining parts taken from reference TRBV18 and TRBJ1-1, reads NAGVMQNPRHLVRRRGQEARLRCSPMKGHSHVYWYRQLPEEGLKFMVYLQKENIIDESGMPKERFSAEFPKEGPSILRIQQVVRGDSAAYFCASSLQGAPGKPEAFFGQGTRLTVV.